These T cell receptor beta chains were read from a single sample in a study of cytomegalovirus exposure and HLA in healthy donors. TCRdb's table, derived via immunoSEQ multiplex PCR, lists solely in-frame clones and lacks some. The repertoire shows some 200,000 clones; the top ten hold less than 6.5%. The sequenced sample consisted of PBMCs. These receptor sequences come from a man aged 30 to 39 in good health and CMV-seronegative. Both conserved end residues are part of each CDR3. The D gene is left open where the match is weak.

V,D,J,CDR3,DNA
TRBV5-4,.,TRBJ1-1,CASSLAGGNTEAFF,TGTGCCAGCAGCTTGGCCGGTGGGAACACTGAAGCTTTCTTT
TRBV5-5,TRBD2,TRBJ2-1,CASSFQRGGNEQFF,TGTGCCAGCAGCTTCCAGCGGGGGGGCAATGAGCAGTTCTTC
TRBV4-3,TRBD2,TRBJ2-1,CASSQDGLAGYNEQFF,TGCGCCAGCAGCCAAGATGGACTAGCGGGATACAATGAGCAGTTCTTC
TRBV2,.,TRBJ1-5,CASRTWSTRAPYSNQPQHF,TGTGCCAGCAGAACTTGGTCAACCCGCGCGCCCTATAGCAATCAGCCCCAGCATTTT
TRBV7-6,TRBD1,TRBJ1-5,CASSSDRGQGADQPQHF,TGTGCCAGCAGCTCCGATAGGGGACAGGGGGCCGATCAGCCCCAGCATTTT
TRBV4-3,TRBD2,TRBJ2-1,CASSQAFRVAGGGEQFF,TGCGCCAGCAGCCAAGCCTTTCGGGTCGCCGGCGGGGGTGAGCAGTTCTTC
TRBV19,.,TRBJ1-5,CASSIEGDQPQHF,TGTGCCAGTAGTATAGAAGGGGATCAGCCCCAGCATTTT
TRBV30,.,TRBJ2-7,CAWSGGSGASRRYEQYF,TGTGCCTGGAGTGGGGGATCAGGGGCGTCGAGGCGGTACGAGCAGTACTTC
TRBV5-1,TRBD1,TRBJ1-1,CASSPAGQGNTEAFF,TGCGCCAGCAGCCCGGCCGGACAGGGGAACACTGAAGCTTTCTTT
TRBV19,TRBD2,TRBJ2-2,CASSRLTSGVDGELFF,TGTGCCAGTAGTCGCCTCACTAGCGGGGTGGACGGGGAGCTGTTTTTT
TRBV5-5,.,TRBJ2-1,CASSLSTGEAYNEQFF,TGTGCCAGCAGCCTCTCAACGGGAGAGGCCTACAATGAGCAGTTCTTC
TRBV10-2,.,TRBJ2-1,CASRDFSHEQFF,TGCGCCAGCCGGGACTTCTCACATGAGCAGTTCTTC
TRBV7-9,TRBD1,TRBJ2-7,CASSYPRTGSYEQYF,TGTGCCAGCAGCTACCCTCGGACAGGGTCCTACGAGCAGTACTTC
TRBV28,.,TRBJ1-1,CASTTSRGEAFF,TGTGCCAGCACCACCAGCAGGGGAGAAGCTTTCTTT
TRBV9,TRBD1,TRBJ2-7,CASSSNRQGIGEQYF,TGTGCCAGCAGCTCCAACCGACAGGGGATCGGCGAGCAGTACTTC
TRBV7-6,TRBD1,TRBJ1-4,CASSLSTGQRNEKLFF,TGTGCCAGCAGCTTGTCGACGGGACAGCGAAATGAAAAACTGTTTTTT
TRBV19,TRBD1,TRBJ2-3,CASSIAGQPVDTQYF,TGTGCCAGTAGTATAGCGGGACAGCCAGTAGATACGCAGTATTTT
TRBV27,.,TRBJ1-3,CASSQVKPGANTIYF,TGTGCCAGCAGTCAAGTAAAGCCAGGCGCAAACACCATATATTTT
TRBV7-2,.,TRBJ1-4,CASSPRFDSNEKLFF,TGTGCCAGCAGCCCCCGATTCGATAGTAATGAAAAACTGTTTTTT
TRBV4-2,TRBD1,TRBJ1-5,CASSPWTGGNQPQHF,TGTGCCAGCAGCCCTTGGACAGGGGGCAATCAGCCCCAGCATTTT
TRBV4-2,.,TRBJ1-3,CASSQATGKVIYF,TGTGCCAGCAGCCAGGCCACAGGGAAGGTCATATATTTT
TRBV19,TRBD2,TRBJ2-1,CASSNIAGGSYNEQFF,TGTGCCAGTAGTAACATCGCGGGAGGATCCTACAATGAGCAGTTCTTC
TRBV30,TRBD2,TRBJ2-3,CAWSGTSGGRSTDTQYF,TGTGCCTGGAGTGGGACTAGCGGGGGGCGGAGCACAGATACGCAGTATTTT
TRBV28,.,TRBJ1-1,CASSLFGRAGGTEAFF,TGTGCCAGCAGTTTATTTGGTAGGGCGGGAGGCACTGAAGCTTTCTTT
TRBV6-5,TRBD2,TRBJ2-1,CASSLSGGTWFF,TGTGCCAGCAGTTTAAGCGGGGGGACCTGGTTCTTC
TRBV19,.,TRBJ1-5,CASNWGPSQPQHF,TGTGCCAGTAATTGGGGCCCCAGTCAGCCCCAGCATTTT
TRBV14,TRBD1,TRBJ2-7,CASSQDGTEGYEQYF,TGTGCCAGCAGCCAAGACGGGACAGAGGGCTACGAGCAGTACTTC
TRBV6-6,.,TRBJ1-4,CASSYSQQGSGKLFF,TGTGCCAGCAGTTACTCCCAACAGGGCTCGGGAAAACTGTTTTTT
TRBV11-3,TRBD1,TRBJ1-6,CASSWGGDRSVSPLHF,TGTGCCAGCAGCTGGGGGGGGGACAGGTCCGTTTCACCCCTCCACTTT
TRBV2,TRBD1,TRBJ1-1,CASTELTGGTEAFF,TGTGCCAGCACCGAACTGACAGGGGGCACTGAAGCTTTCTTT
TRBV25-1,.,TRBJ2-1,CASSDLGGGWGYEQFF,TGTGCCAGCAGTGACCTTGGGGGCGGGTGGGGTTATGAGCAGTTCTTC
TRBV27,TRBD2,TRBJ2-3,CASSPLAGDGSQYF,TGTGCCAGCAGTCCCTTGGCGGGGGACGGGTCGCAGTATTTT
TRBV27,TRBD2,TRBJ2-5,CASSFGTSGKETQYF,TGTGCCAGCAGTTTTGGGACTAGCGGGAAAGAGACCCAGTACTTC
TRBV11-1,TRBD1,TRBJ1-1,CASSLGDRAFEAFF,TGTGCCAGCAGCTTAGGGGACAGGGCCTTTGAAGCTTTCTTT
TRBV9,.,TRBJ2-3,CASTDLGRVTDTQYF,TGTGCCAGCACCGATTTGGGGAGAGTCACAGATACGCAGTATTTT
TRBV12-5,TRBD1,TRBJ1-1,CASGLRTGGTEAFF,TGTGCTAGTGGTCTAAGGACAGGGGGCACTGAAGCTTTCTTT
TRBV19,.,TRBJ2-7,CASSPAWFGGGEQYF,TGTGCCAGTAGTCCAGCTTGGTTTGGGGGCGGCGAGCAGTACTTC
TRBV30,TRBD2,TRBJ2-2,CAWEGTSGNTGELFF,TGTGCCTGGGAAGGGACTAGCGGAAACACCGGGGAGCTGTTTTTT
TRBV7-3,TRBD2,TRBJ2-1,CASSLTGGRSSYNEQFF,TGTGCCAGCAGCTTAACGGGCGGGAGGAGCTCCTACAATGAGCAGTTCTTC
TRBV4-3,.,TRBJ2-3,CASSQGGGWDTQYF,TGCGCCAGCAGCCAAGGAGGGGGTTGGGATACGCAGTATTTT
TRBV11-3,TRBD2,TRBJ2-5,CASSSGTSGGFGTQYF,TGTGCCAGCAGCTCCGGGACTAGCGGGGGGTTTGGGACCCAGTACTTC
TRBV5-1,.,TRBJ2-5,CASGLTEGGETQYF,TGCGCCAGCGGACTAACGGAGGGGGGGGAGACCCAGTACTTC
TRBV5-1,TRBD1,TRBJ2-7,CASRTRTGDSYEQYF,TGCGCCAGCCGCACCCGGACAGGCGACTCCTACGAGCAGTACTTC
TRBV27,.,TRBJ2-3,CASSPTEGTQYF,TGTGCCAGCAGCCCCACCGAGGGTACGCAGTATTTT
TRBV15,TRBD1,TRBJ2-7,CATSRTVTGGYEQYF,TGTGCCACCAGCAGAACCGTGACAGGGGGCTACGAGCAGTACTTC
TRBV28,.,TRBJ2-7,CASSLRVSDEQYF,TGTGCCAGCAGTTTGCGGGTCTCCGACGAGCAGTACTTC
TRBV6-6,.,TRBJ2-5,CASSYSQARSYF,TGTGCCAGCAGTTACTCGCAAGCCCGGTCGTACTTC
TRBV27,TRBD1,TRBJ1-6,CASSLKLIWTGWNSPLHF,TGTGCCAGCAGTTTAAAATTAATTTGGACAGGGTGGAATTCACCCCTCCACTTT
TRBV7-8,.,TRBJ1-1,CASSLAGGGEAFF,TGTGCCAGCAGCTTAGCGGGGGGGGGTGAAGCTTTCTTT
TRBV4-3,TRBD1,TRBJ2-7,CASSQATGTGSYEQYF,TGCGCCAGCAGCCAGGCTACCGGGACAGGGAGCTACGAGCAGTACTTC
TRBV19,TRBD1,TRBJ1-5,CASSPRPGTGSNQPQHF,TGTGCCAGTAGCCCTCGTCCCGGGACAGGGAGCAATCAGCCCCAGCATTTT
TRBV6-5,.,TRBJ2-7,CASIPAGGDEQYF,TGTGCCAGCATACCGGCGGGCGGGGACGAGCAGTACTTC
TRBV6-5,.,TRBJ2-7,CASSYFSARRDEQYF,TGTGCCAGCAGTTACTTCTCGGCCCGGAGGGACGAGCAGTACTTC
TRBV7-9,.,TRBJ2-1,CASSFPGVGDNEQFF,TGTGCCAGCAGCTTTCCGGGGGTAGGCGACAATGAGCAGTTCTTC
TRBV21-1,.,TRBJ1-4,CASSKGTGMTNEKLFF,TGTGCCAGCAGCAAGGGGACAGGGATGACTAATGAAAAACTGTTTTTT